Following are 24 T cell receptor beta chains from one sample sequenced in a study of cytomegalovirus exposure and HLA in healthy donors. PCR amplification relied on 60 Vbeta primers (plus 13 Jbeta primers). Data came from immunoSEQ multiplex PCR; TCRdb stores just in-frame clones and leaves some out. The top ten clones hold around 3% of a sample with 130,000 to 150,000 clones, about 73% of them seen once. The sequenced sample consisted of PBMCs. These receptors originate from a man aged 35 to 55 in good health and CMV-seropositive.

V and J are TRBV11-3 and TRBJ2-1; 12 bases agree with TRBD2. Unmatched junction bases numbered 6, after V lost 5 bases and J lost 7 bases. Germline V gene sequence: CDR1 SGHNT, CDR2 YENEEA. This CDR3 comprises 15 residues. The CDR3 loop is CASSPSGRALNEQFF. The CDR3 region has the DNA TGTGCCAGCAGCCCTAGCGGGAGGGCCTTGAATGAGCAGTTCTTC.

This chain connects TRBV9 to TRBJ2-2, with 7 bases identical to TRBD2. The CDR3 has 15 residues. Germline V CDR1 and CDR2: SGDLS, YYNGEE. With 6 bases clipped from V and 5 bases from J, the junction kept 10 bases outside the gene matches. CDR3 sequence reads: CASTPVASGTGELFF. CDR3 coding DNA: TGTGCCAGCACCCCGGTGGCTAGCGGTACCGGGGAGCTGTTTTTT.

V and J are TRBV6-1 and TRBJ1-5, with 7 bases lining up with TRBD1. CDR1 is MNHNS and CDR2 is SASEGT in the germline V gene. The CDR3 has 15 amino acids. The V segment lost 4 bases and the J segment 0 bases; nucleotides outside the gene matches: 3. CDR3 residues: CASSVTGSSNQPQHF. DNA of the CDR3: TGTGCCAGCAGTGTGACAGGGTCTAGCAATCAGCCCCAGCATTTT.

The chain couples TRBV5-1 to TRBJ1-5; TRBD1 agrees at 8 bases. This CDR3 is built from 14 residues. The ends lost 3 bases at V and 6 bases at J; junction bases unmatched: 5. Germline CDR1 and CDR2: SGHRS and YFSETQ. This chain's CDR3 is CASSSGGQGQPQHF. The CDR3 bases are TGCGCCAGCAGCTCAGGGGGCCAAGGTCAGCCCCAGCATTTT. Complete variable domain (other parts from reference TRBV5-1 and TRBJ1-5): KAGVTQTPRYLIKTRGQQVTLSCSPISGHRSVSWYQQTPGQGLQFLFEYFSETQRNKGNFPGRFSGRQFSNSRSEMNVSTLELGDSALYLCASSSGGQGQPQHFGDGTRLSIL.

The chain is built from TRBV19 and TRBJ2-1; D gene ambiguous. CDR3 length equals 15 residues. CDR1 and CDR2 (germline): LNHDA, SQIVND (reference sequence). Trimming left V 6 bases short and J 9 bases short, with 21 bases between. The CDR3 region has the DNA TGTGCCAGTAGACGTCGTCCCTCGGATCGGAGTGAGCAGTTCTTC. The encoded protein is CASRRRPSDRSEQFF.

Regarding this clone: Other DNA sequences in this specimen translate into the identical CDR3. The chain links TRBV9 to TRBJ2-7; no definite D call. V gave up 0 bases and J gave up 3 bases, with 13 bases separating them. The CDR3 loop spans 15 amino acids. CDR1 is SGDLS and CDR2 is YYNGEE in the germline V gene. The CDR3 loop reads CASSVGRGGVYEQYF. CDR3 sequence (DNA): TGTGCCAGCAGCGTAGGTCGTGGTGGAGTCTACGAGCAGTACTTC.

The CDR3 sequence: CASRNGGESQPQHF. Written as DNA, the CDR3 is TGTGCCAGCAGAAACGGTGGTGAATCGCAGCCCCAGCATTTT. This rearrangement joins TRBV6-5 to TRBJ1-5; the D is unclear. Deletions cut 6 bases from V and 7 bases from J, with 16 bases between. CDR3 size: 14 residues. In germline, CDR1 is MNHEY, CDR2 SVGAGI.

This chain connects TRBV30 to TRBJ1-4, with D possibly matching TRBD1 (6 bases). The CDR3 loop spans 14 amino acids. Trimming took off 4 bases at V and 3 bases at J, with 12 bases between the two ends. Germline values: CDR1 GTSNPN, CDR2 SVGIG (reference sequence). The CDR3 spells CAWNPQGANEKLFF. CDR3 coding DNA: TGTGCCTGGAACCCACAGGGAGCTAATGAAAAACTGTTTTTT.

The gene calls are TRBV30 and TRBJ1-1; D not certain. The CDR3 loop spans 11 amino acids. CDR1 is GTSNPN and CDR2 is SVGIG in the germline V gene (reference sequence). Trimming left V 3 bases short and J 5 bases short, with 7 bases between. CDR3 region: CAWRFRTEAFF. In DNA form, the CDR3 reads TGTGCCTGGAGGTTCCGGACTGAAGCTTTCTTT.

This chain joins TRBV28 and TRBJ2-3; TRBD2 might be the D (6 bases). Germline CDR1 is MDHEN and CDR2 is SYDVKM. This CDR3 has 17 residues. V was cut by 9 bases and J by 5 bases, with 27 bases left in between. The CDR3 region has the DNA TGTGCCAGTAAAAGGTACCTCGGGGCGGGACCTCAAGATACGCAGTATTTT. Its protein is CASKRYLGAGPQDTQYF. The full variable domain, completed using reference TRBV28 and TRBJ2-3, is DVKVTQSSRYLVKRTGEKVFLECVQDMDHENMFWYRQDPGLGLRLIYFSYDVKMKEKGDIPEGYSVSREKKERFSLILESASTNQTSMYLCASKRYLGAGPQDTQYFGPGTRLTVL.

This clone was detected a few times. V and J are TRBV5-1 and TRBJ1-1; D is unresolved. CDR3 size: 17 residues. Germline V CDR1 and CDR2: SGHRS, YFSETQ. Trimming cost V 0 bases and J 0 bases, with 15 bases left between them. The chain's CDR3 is CASSLGYAGIMNTEAFF. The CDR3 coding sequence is TGCGCCAGCAGCTTGGGTTATGCAGGAATCATGAACACTGAAGCTTTCTTT.

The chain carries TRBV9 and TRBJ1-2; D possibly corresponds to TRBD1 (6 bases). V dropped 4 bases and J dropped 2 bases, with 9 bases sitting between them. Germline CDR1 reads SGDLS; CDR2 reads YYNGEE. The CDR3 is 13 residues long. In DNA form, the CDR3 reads TGTGCCAGCAGCCCCGACAGGAACTATGGCTACACCTTC. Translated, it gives CASSPDRNYGYTF. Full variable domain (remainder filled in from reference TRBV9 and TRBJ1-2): DSGVTQTPKHLITATGQRVTLRCSPRSGDLSVYWYQQSLDQGLQFLIQYYNGEERAKGNILERFSAQQFPDLHSELNLSSLELGDSALYFCASSPDRNYGYTFGSGTRLTVV.

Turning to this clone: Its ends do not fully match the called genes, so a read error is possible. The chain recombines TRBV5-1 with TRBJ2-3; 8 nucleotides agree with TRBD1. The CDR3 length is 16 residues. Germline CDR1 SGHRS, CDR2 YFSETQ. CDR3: CASRLGDRGSTDTQYF. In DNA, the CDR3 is TGCGCCAGCAGATTGGGAGACAGGGGTAGCACAGATACGCAGTATTTT.

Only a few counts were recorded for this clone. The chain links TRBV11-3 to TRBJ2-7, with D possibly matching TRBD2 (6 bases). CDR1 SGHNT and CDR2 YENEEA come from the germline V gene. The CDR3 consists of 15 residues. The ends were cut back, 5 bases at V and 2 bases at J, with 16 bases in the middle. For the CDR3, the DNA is TGTGCCAGCAGCCAGCGGGCTTCGAGGACCTACGAGCAGTACTTC. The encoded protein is CASSQRASRTYEQYF.

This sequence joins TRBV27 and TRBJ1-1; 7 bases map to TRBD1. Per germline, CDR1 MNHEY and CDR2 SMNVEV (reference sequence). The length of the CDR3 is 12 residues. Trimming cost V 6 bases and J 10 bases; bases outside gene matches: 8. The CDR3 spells CASRETGTRAFF. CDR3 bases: TGTGCCAGCAGAGAGACAGGGACGAGAGCTTTCTTT.

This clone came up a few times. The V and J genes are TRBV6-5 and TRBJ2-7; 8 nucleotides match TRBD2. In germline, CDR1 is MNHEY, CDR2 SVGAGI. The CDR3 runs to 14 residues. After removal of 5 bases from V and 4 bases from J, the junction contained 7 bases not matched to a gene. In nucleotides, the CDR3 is TGTGCCAGCAGTCCAAGCGGGAGAAAATACGAGCAGTACTTC. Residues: CASSPSGRKYEQYF.

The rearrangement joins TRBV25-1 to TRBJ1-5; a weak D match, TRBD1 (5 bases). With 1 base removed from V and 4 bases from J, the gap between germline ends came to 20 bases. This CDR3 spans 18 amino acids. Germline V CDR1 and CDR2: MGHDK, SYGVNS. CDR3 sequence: CASSESSPGTGDNQPQHF. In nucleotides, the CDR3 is TGTGCCAGCAGTGAATCGAGCCCAGGGACGGGGGATAATCAGCCCCAGCATTTT.

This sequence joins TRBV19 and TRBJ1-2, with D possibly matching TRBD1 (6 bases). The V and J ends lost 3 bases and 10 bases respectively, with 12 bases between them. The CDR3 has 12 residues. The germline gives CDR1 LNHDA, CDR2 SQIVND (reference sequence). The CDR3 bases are TGTGCCAGTAGTATCCGGACAGATGACTACACCTTC. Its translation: CASSIRTDDYTF.

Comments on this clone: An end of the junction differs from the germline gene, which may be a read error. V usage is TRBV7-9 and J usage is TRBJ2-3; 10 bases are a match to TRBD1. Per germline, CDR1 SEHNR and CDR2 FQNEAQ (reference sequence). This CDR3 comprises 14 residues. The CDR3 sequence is CSSSTGQGMDTQYF. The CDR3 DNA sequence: TGTTCCAGCAGCACGGGACAGGGGATGGATACGCAGTATTTT.

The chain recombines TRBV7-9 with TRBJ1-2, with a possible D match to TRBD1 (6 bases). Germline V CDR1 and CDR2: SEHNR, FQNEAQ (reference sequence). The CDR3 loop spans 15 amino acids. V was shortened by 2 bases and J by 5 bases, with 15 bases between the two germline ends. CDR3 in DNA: TGTGCCAGCAGCTTAAAAGCGGACAGCCTGTATGGCTACACCTTC. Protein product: CASSLKADSLYGYTF.

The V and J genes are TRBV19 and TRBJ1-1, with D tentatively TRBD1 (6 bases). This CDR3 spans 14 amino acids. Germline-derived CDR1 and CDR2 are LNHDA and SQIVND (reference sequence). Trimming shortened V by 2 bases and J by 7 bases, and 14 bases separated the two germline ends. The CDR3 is CASSIRGGGSEAFF. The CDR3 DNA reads TGTGCCAGTAGTATACGAGGGGGAGGGAGTGAAGCTTTCTTT.

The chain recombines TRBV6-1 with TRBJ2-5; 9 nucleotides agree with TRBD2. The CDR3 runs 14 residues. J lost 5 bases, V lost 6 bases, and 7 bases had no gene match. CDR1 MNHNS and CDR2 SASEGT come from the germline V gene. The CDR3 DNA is TGTGCCAGCAGAGTTCTAGCGGGAAAGGAGACCCAGTACTTC. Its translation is CASRVLAGKETQYF.

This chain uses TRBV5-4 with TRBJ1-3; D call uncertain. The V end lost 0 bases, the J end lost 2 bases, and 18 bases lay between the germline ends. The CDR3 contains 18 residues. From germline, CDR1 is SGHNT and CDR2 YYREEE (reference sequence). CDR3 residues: CASSLDGWGGRTGNTIYF. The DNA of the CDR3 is TGTGCCAGCAGCTTGGATGGATGGGGAGGGAGAACTGGAAACACCATATATTTT.

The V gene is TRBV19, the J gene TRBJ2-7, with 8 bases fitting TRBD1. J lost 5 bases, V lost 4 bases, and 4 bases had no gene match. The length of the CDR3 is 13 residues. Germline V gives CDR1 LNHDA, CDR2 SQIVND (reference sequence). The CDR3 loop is CASSTQGANEQYF. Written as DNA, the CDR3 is TGTGCCAGTAGTACGCAGGGGGCGAACGAGCAGTACTTC. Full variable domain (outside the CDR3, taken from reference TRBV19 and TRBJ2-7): DGGITQSPKYLFRKEGQNVTLSCEQNLNHDAMYWYRQDPGQGLRLIYYSQIVNDFQKGDIAEGYSVSREKKESFPLTVTSAQKNPTAFYLCASSTQGANEQYFGPGTRLTVT.